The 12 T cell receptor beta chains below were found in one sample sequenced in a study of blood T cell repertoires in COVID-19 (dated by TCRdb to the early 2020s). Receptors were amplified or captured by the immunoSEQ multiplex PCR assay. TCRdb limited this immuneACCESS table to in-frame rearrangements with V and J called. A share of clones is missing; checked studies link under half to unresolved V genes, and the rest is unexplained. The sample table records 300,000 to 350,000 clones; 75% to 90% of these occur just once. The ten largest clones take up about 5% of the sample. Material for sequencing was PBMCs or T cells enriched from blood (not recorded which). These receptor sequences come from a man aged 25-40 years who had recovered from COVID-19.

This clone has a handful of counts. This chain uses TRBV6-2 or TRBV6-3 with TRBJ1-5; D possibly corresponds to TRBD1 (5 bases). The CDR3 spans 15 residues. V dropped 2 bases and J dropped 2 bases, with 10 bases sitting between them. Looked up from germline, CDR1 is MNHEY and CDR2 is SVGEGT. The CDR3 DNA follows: TGTGCCAGCAGTTACGGCAGGGTCGGCAATCAGCCCCAGCATTTT. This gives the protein CASSYGRVGNQPQHF.

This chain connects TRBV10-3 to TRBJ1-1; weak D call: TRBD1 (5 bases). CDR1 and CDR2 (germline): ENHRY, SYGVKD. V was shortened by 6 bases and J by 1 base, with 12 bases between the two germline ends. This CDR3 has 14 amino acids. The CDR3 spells CAIRGDSTNTEAFF. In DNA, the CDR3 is TGTGCCATCAGAGGTGACAGTACGAACACTGAAGCTTTCTTT.

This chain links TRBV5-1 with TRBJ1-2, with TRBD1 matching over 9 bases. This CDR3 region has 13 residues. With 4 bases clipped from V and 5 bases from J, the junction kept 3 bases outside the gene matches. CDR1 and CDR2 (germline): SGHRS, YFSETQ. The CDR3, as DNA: TGCGCCAGCAGCGCGGGACAGGGTTATGGCTACACCTTC. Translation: CASSAGQGYGYTF.

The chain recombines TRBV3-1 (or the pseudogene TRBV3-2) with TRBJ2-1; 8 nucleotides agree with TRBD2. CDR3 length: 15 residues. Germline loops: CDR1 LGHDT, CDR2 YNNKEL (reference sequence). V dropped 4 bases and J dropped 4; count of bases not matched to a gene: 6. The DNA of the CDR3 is TGTGCCAGCAGCCCAGGCGGGGGGCCTTACAATGAGCAGTTCTTC. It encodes CASSPGGGPYNEQFF.

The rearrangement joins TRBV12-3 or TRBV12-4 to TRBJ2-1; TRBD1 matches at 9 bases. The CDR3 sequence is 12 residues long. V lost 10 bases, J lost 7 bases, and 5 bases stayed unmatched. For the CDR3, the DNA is TGTGCCACCGGGACAGGGTGGAATGAGCAGTTCTTC. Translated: CATGTGWNEQFF.

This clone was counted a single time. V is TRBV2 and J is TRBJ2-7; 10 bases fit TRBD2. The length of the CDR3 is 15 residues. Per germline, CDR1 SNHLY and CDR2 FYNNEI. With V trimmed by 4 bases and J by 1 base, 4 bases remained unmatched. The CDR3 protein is CASSVEAGGSYEQYF. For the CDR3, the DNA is TGTGCCAGCAGTGTCGAAGCGGGGGGGTCCTACGAGCAGTACTTC. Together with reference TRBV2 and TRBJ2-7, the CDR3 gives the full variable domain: EPEVTQTPSHQVTQMGQEVILRCVPISNHLYFYWYRQILGQKVEFLVSFYNNEISEKSEIFDDQFSVERPDGSNFTLKIRSTKLEDSAMYFCASSVEAGGSYEQYFGPGTRLTVT.

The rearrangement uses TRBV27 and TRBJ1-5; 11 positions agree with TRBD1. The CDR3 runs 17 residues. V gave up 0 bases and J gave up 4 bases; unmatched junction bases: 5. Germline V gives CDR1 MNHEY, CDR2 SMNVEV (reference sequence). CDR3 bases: TGTGCCAGCAGTTTATCGGGCCGGGACAGGGGGAATCAGCCCCAGCATTTT. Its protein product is CASSLSGRDRGNQPQHF.

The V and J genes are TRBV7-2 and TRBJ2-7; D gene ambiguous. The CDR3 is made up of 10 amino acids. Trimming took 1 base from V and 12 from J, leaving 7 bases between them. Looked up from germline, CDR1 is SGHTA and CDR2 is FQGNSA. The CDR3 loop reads CASSLERLYF. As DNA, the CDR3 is TGTGCCAGCAGCTTAGAGCGTCTGTACTTC.

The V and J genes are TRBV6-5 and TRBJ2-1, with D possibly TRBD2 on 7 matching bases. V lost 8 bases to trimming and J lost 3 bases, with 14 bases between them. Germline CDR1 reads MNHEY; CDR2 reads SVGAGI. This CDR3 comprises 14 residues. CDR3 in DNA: TGTGCCAGCTTGGGGGGGCCTTTCTACAATGAGCAGTTCTTC. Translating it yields CASLGGPFYNEQFF.

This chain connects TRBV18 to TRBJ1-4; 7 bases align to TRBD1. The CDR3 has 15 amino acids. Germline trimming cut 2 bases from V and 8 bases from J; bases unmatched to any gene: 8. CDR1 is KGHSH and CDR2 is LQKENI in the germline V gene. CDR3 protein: CASSPWAGGEEKLFF. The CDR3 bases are TGTGCCAGCTCACCATGGGCAGGGGGAGAGGAAAAACTGTTTTTT.

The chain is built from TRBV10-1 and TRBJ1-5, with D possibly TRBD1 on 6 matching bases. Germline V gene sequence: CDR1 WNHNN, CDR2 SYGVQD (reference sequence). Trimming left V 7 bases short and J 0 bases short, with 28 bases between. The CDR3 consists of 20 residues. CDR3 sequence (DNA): TGCGCCAGCAAAACAACGGACGACCGCGGGGGGGCCCATAGCAATCAGCCCCAGCATTTT. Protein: CASKTTDDRGGAHSNQPQHF.

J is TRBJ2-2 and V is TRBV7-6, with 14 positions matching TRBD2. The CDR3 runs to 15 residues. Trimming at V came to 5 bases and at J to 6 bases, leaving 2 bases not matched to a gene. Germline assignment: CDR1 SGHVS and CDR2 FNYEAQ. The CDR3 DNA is TGTGCCAGCAGCAGGACTAGCGGGGGGTCCGGGGAGCTGTTTTTT. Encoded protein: CASSRTSGGSGELFF.